These T cell receptor beta chains were read from a single sample in a study of response to subunit inactivated influenza vaccine. TCRdb reprocessed the RT-PCR reads with MiXCR, giving one entry per CDR3 protein. The sample records about 570,000 distinct CDR3 sequences, roughly 10% being singletons. The specimen comprised PBMCs from blood, sampled on the day of vaccination. The source is a man aged 45-60 years who received an inactivated influenza vaccine. Each CDR3 is given with its conserved first and last residue. The D gene is left open where the match is weak. A row's size may be missing; if present it is once, few, many or a size class.

clone_size: few
d_call: NA
j_call: TRBJ2-1
v_call: TRBV20-1
cdr3_aa: CSAREGVGYNEQFF
cdr3_nt: TGCAGTGCTAGAGAGGGGGTGGGCTACAATGAGCAGTTCTTC

clone_size: NA
d_call: NA
j_call: TRBJ2-5
v_call: TRBV6-1
cdr3_aa: CASSQTVLTNSETQYF
cdr3_nt: TGTGCCAGCAGTCAAACGGTCTTAACAAATTCAGAGACCCAGTACTTC

clone_size: NA
d_call: NA
j_call: TRBJ1-3
v_call: TRBV14
cdr3_aa: CASSHDLGNTIYF
cdr3_nt: TGTGCCAGCAGCCACGACCTCGGAAACACCATATATTTT

clone_size: NA
d_call: NA
j_call: TRBJ1-2
v_call: TRBV14
cdr3_aa: CASSQGAVDGYTF
cdr3_nt: TGTGCCAGCAGCCAGGGGGCCGTGGATGGCTACACCTTC

clone_size: few
d_call: NA
j_call: TRBJ2-1
v_call: TRBV19
cdr3_aa: CASSNTGGYANEQFF
cdr3_nt: TGTGCCAGTAGTAATACCGGAGGGTACGCGAATGAGCAGTTCTTC

clone_size: few
d_call: TRBD1
j_call: TRBJ1-5
v_call: TRBV20-1
cdr3_aa: CSATRRQGRYQPQHF
cdr3_nt: TGCAGTGCTACCAGAAGACAGGGTCGGTATCAGCCCCAGCATTTT

clone_size: NA
d_call: NA
j_call: TRBJ1-5
v_call: TRBV20-1
cdr3_aa: CSANRDNNQPQHF
cdr3_nt: TGCAGTGCAAACCGGGACAACAATCAGCCCCAGCATTTT

clone_size: many
d_call: TRBD2
j_call: TRBJ2-1
v_call: TRBV7-6
cdr3_aa: CASSLGTSGNEQFF
cdr3_nt: TGTGCCAGCAGCTTAGGGACTAGCGGGAATGAGCAGTTCTTC

clone_size: few
d_call: NA
j_call: TRBJ2-1
v_call: TRBV28
cdr3_aa: CASRGPSSYNEQFF
cdr3_nt: TGTGCCAGCAGGGGCCCCAGCTCCTACAATGAGCAGTTCTTC

clone_size: few
d_call: NA
j_call: TRBJ1-1
v_call: TRBV6-1
cdr3_aa: CASSKSRGTEAFF
cdr3_nt: TGTGCCAGCAGCAAATCCAGGGGAACTGAAGCTTTCTTT

clone_size: NA
d_call: TRBD2
j_call: TRBJ2-3
v_call: TRBV7-8
cdr3_aa: CASSAGLAGRGDTQYF
cdr3_nt: TGTGCCAGCAGCGCTGGACTAGCGGGGCGGGGAGATACGCAGTATTTT

clone_size: NA
d_call: NA
j_call: TRBJ1-2
v_call: TRBV9
cdr3_aa: CASSGPEIEEGYGYTF
cdr3_nt: TGTGCCAGCAGCGGGCCGGAAATCGAAGAGGGCTATGGCTACACCTTC

clone_size: few
d_call: TRBD1
j_call: TRBJ2-4
v_call: TRBV12-3/TRBV12-4
cdr3_aa: CASRSGQGIDIAKNIQYF
cdr3_nt: TGTGCCAGCAGGAGTGGACAGGGTATCGATATAGCCAAAAACATTCAGTACTTC

clone_size: NA
d_call: NA
j_call: TRBJ2-5
v_call: TRBV10-3
cdr3_aa: CATRDGTQETQYF
cdr3_nt: TGTGCCACGCGGGACGGGACCCAAGAGACCCAGTACTTC

clone_size: NA
d_call: NA
j_call: TRBJ2-3
v_call: TRBV7-9
cdr3_aa: CASSARSGTTDTQYF
cdr3_nt: TGTGCCAGCAGCGCACGGAGCGGAACCACAGATACGCAGTATTTT

clone_size: many
d_call: TRBD2
j_call: TRBJ2-4
v_call: TRBV28
cdr3_aa: CASSLHLVSGDKNIQYF
cdr3_nt: TGTGCCAGCAGTTTACATCTTGTTAGCGGGGATAAAAACATTCAGTACTTC

clone_size: many
d_call: NA
j_call: TRBJ2-5
v_call: TRBV7-9
cdr3_aa: CASSLIAEYQETQYF
cdr3_nt: TGTGCCAGCAGCTTAATAGCGGAGTACCAAGAGACCCAGTACTTC

clone_size: NA
d_call: TRBD1
j_call: TRBJ1-1
v_call: TRBV7-9
cdr3_aa: CASSQGQGGATEAFF
cdr3_nt: TGTGCCAGCAGCCAGGGACAGGGAGGGGCCACTGAAGCTTTCTTT

clone_size: NA
d_call: NA
j_call: TRBJ2-7
v_call: TRBV28
cdr3_aa: CASRSTLSYEQYF
cdr3_nt: TGTGCCAGCAGATCGACGCTCTCCTACGAGCAGTACTTC

clone_size: NA
d_call: NA
j_call: TRBJ2-2
v_call: TRBV12-3/TRBV12-4
cdr3_aa: CASSLSGATGELFF
cdr3_nt: TGTGCCAGCAGTTTATCAGGGGCCACCGGGGAGCTGTTTTTT

clone_size: few
d_call: NA
j_call: TRBJ1-1
v_call: TRBV20-1
cdr3_aa: CSARERGGMNTEAFF
cdr3_nt: TGCAGTGCTAGAGAGAGAGGGGGGATGAACACTGAAGCTTTCTTT

clone_size: NA
d_call: TRBD1
j_call: TRBJ2-2
v_call: TRBV5-1
cdr3_aa: CASSLEGTGTTGELFF
cdr3_nt: TGCGCCAGCAGCTTGGAAGGGACAGGGACCACCGGGGAGCTGTTTTTT

clone_size: NA
d_call: NA
j_call: TRBJ2-4
v_call: TRBV7-6
cdr3_aa: CASSSDEGTLQYF
cdr3_nt: TGTGCCAGCAGCTCGGACGAGGGGACCTTGCAGTACTTC

clone_size: NA
d_call: NA
j_call: TRBJ2-5
v_call: TRBV29-1
cdr3_aa: CSVEDPGAGETQYF
cdr3_nt: TGCAGCGTTGAAGATCCGGGGGCGGGGGAGACCCAGTACTTC

clone_size: NA
d_call: NA
j_call: TRBJ2-7
v_call: TRBV6-1
cdr3_aa: CASSEVGGRTLASEQYF
cdr3_nt: TGTGCCAGCAGTGAAGTGGGGGGCAGGACTCTAGCCTCCGAGCAGTACTTC

clone_size: few
d_call: NA
j_call: TRBJ1-5
v_call: TRBV5-1
cdr3_aa: CASSPGPFNQPQHF
cdr3_nt: TGCGCCAGCAGCCCCGGACCGTTCAATCAGCCCCAGCATTTT

clone_size: NA
d_call: NA
j_call: TRBJ1-1
v_call: TRBV4-1
cdr3_aa: CASSQEKRGGYTEAFF
cdr3_nt: TGCGCCAGCAGCCAAGAAAAGAGGGGGGGATACACTGAAGCTTTCTTT

clone_size: NA
d_call: NA
j_call: TRBJ2-2
v_call: TRBV20-1
cdr3_aa: CSASSTEKNTGELFF
cdr3_nt: TGCAGTGCTAGCAGCACGGAGAAGAACACCGGGGAGCTGTTTTTT

clone_size: NA
d_call: NA
j_call: TRBJ2-7
v_call: TRBV15
cdr3_aa: CATSRDSDDEHYF
cdr3_nt: TGTGCCACCAGCAGAGATTCCGACGACGAGCATTACTTC

clone_size: many
d_call: NA
j_call: TRBJ2-5
v_call: TRBV9
cdr3_aa: CASSVSREETQYF
cdr3_nt: TGTGCCAGCAGCGTATCCCGAGAGGAGACCCAGTACTTC

clone_size: many
d_call: NA
j_call: TRBJ2-5
v_call: TRBV20-1
cdr3_aa: CSAREPGQETQYF
cdr3_nt: TGCAGTGCTAGAGAGCCAGGACAAGAGACCCAGTACTTC

clone_size: once
d_call: TRBD2
j_call: TRBJ2-7
v_call: TRBV27
cdr3_aa: CASSRSGTSDYEQYF
cdr3_nt: TGTGCCAGCAGTAGATCCGGGACTAGCGACTACGAGCAGTACTTC

clone_size: few
d_call: TRBD2
j_call: TRBJ2-5
v_call: TRBV7-2
cdr3_aa: CASSLVIVAGGQETQYF
cdr3_nt: TGTGCCAGCAGCCTCGTAATCGTTGCGGGGGGACAAGAGACCCAGTACTTC

clone_size: NA
d_call: TRBD2
j_call: TRBJ2-7
v_call: TRBV11-2
cdr3_aa: CASSLLRLAGDYEQYF
cdr3_nt: TGTGCCAGCAGCTTATTGCGCCTAGCGGGAGACTACGAGCAGTACTTC

clone_size: NA
d_call: NA
j_call: TRBJ2-2
v_call: TRBV5-1
cdr3_aa: CASSGRGPDGELFF
cdr3_nt: TGCGCCAGCAGCGGGAGGGGGCCGGACGGGGAGCTGTTTTTT

clone_size: few
d_call: NA
j_call: TRBJ2-2
v_call: TRBV27
cdr3_aa: CAPGGPGTLNTGELFF
cdr3_nt: TGCGCCCCGGGTGGCCCCGGAACGTTGAACACCGGGGAGCTGTTTTTT

clone_size: few
d_call: NA
j_call: TRBJ2-7
v_call: TRBV2
cdr3_aa: CASSPGVWVSYEQYF
cdr3_nt: TGTGCCAGCAGTCCCGGTGTGTGGGTCTCCTACGAGCAGTACTTC

clone_size: few
d_call: NA
j_call: TRBJ1-3
v_call: TRBV20-1
cdr3_aa: CSAVSGPVSGNTIYF
cdr3_nt: TGCAGTGCTGTTTCGGGACCTGTCTCTGGAAACACCATATATTTT

clone_size: NA
d_call: NA
j_call: TRBJ1-6
v_call: TRBV4-2
cdr3_aa: CASSQGLWTSYNSPLHF
cdr3_nt: TGTGCCAGCAGCCAAGGGCTATGGACCTCCTATAATTCACCCCTCCACTTT

clone_size: NA
d_call: NA
j_call: TRBJ2-2
v_call: TRBV6-1
cdr3_aa: CASSEFFESATNTGELFF
cdr3_nt: TGTGCCAGCAGTGAATTCTTTGAGTCAGCTACAAACACCGGGGAGCTGTTTTTT

clone_size: NA
d_call: NA
j_call: TRBJ2-5
v_call: TRBV10-3
cdr3_aa: CAISGARNQETQYF
cdr3_nt: TGTGCCATCAGTGGGGCGAGAAACCAAGAGACCCAGTACTTC

clone_size: many
d_call: NA
j_call: TRBJ2-1
v_call: TRBV20-1
cdr3_aa: CGGGSSYNEQFF
cdr3_nt: TGCGGTGGGGGGAGCTCCTACAATGAGCAGTTCTTC

clone_size: NA
d_call: TRBD2
j_call: TRBJ2-5
v_call: TRBV7-9
cdr3_aa: CASSPSGGARETQYF
cdr3_nt: TGTGCCAGCAGCCCTAGCGGGGGGGCCCGAGAGACCCAGTACTTC

clone_size: NA
d_call: TRBD2
j_call: TRBJ2-2
v_call: TRBV9
cdr3_aa: CASSEGGGGTGELFF
cdr3_nt: TGTGCCAGCAGCGAAGGCGGGGGAGGCACCGGGGAGCTGTTTTTT

clone_size: many
d_call: NA
j_call: TRBJ2-7
v_call: TRBV29-1
cdr3_aa: CSVGYGQSYEQYF
cdr3_nt: TGCAGCGTTGGTTATGGCCAGTCCTACGAGCAGTACTTC